This T cell receptor beta chain was recovered during a study of blood T cell repertoires in COVID-19. The wider study: Sources were T cells, B-cell-depleted T cells, or PBMCs; the material itself was cDNA or gDNA.

The data were produced by immunoSEQ multiplex PCR, yet TCRdb's version contains in-frame clones alone and is incomplete. There are 60,000 to 75,000 clones in the sample; around 86% occur only once, and around an eighth lies in the top ten. Germline-derived CDR1 and CDR2 are SGHNT and YENEEA. The V end lost 4 bases, the J end lost 8 bases, and 14 bases lay between the germline ends. This CDR3 has 14 amino acids. Sequencing was performed on peripheral blood. The receptor comes from a human donor in a cohort sampled during active COVID-19. The rearrangement joins TRBV11-3 to TRBJ2-2, with D perhaps matching TRBD1 (6 bases). The CDR3 region is CASSSTETGGELFF. The CDR3 nucleotides read TGTGCCAGCAGCTCCACCGAAACAGGGGGGGAGCTGTTTTTT.